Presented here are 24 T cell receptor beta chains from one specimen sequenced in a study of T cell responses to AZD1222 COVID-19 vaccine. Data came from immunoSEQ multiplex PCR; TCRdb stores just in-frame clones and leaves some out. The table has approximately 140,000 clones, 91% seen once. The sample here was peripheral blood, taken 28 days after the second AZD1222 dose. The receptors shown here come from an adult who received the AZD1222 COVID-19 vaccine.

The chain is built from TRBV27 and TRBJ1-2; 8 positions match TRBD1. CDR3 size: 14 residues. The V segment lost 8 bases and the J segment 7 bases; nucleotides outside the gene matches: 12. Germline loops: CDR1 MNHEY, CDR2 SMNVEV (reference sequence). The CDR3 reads CASGRQGRDGGYTF. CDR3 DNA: TGTGCCAGCGGCCGACAGGGGAGGGACGGTGGCTACACCTTC.

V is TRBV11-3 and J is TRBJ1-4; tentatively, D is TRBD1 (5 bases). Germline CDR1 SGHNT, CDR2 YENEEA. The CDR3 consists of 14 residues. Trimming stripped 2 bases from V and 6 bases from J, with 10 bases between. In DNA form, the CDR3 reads TGTGCCAGCAGCTTACACGCGGGGGATGAAAAACTGTTTTTT. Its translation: CASSLHAGDEKLFF.

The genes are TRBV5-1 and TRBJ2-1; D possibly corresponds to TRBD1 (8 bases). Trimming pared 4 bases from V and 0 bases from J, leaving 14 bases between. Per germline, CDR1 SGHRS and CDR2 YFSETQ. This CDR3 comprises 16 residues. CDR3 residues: CASSIQGGSSYNEQFF. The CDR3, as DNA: TGCGCCAGCAGCATACAGGGGGGGAGCTCCTACAATGAGCAGTTCTTC.

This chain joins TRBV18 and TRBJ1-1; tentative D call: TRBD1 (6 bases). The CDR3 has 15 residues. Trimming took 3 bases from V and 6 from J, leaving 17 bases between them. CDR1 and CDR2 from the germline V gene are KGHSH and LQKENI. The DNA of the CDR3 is TGTGCCAGCTCACCCCTCGCGGGGGCGCCAGCTGAAGCTTTCTTT. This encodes CASSPLAGAPAEAFF.

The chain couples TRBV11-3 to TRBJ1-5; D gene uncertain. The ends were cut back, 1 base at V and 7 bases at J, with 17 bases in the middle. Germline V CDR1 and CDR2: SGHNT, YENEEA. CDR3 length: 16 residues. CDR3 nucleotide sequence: TGTGCCAGCAGCTTAGTGCCCCGGGCCCTCTCACAGCCCCAGCATTTT. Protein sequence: CASSLVPRALSQPQHF.

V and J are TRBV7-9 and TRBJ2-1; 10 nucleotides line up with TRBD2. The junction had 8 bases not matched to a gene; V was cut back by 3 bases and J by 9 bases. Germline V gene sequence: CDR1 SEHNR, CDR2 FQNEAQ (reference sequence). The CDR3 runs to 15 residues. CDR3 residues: CASSFLAGGLSEQFF. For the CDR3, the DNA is TGTGCCAGCAGCTTTTTAGCGGGAGGTCTGAGTGAGCAGTTCTTC.

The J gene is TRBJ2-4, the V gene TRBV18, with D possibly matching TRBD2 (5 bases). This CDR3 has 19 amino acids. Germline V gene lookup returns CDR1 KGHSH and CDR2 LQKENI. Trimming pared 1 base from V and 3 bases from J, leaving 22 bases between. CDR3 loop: CASSPRTLGSVGYKNIQYF. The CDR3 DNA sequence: TGTGCCAGCTCACCACGGACTTTGGGTTCGGTGGGGTACAAAAACATTCAGTACTTC.

The CDR3 nucleotides are TGTGCCACCAGCAGACTACCTTCGGGGAGTTGGAACACTGAAGCTTTCTTT. This codes for CATSRLPSGSWNTEAFF. The chain couples TRBV15 to TRBJ1-1; D is unresolved. Germline-derived CDR1 and CDR2 are LNHNV and YYDKDF (reference sequence). This CDR3 comprises 17 residues. V was cut by 2 bases and J by 1 base, with 17 bases left in between.

CDR3 DNA sequence: TGTGCCAGCAGCTTCTCCACGAACACCGGGGAGCTGTTTTTT. It encodes CASSFSTNTGELFF. The chain combines TRBV13 with TRBJ2-2; D gene ambiguous. Per germline, CDR1 PRHDT and CDR2 FYEKMQ (reference sequence). V was pared by 3 bases and J by 0 bases, with 5 bases between. CDR3 length: 14 amino acids.

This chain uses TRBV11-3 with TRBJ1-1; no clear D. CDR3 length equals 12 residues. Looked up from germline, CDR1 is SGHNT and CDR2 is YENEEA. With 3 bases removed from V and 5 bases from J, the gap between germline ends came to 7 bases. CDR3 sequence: CASSLKRTEAFF. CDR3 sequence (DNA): TGTGCCAGCAGCTTGAAAAGGACTGAAGCTTTCTTT. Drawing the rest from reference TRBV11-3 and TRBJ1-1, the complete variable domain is EAGVVQSPRYKIIEKKQPVAFWCNPISGHNTLYWYLQNLGQGPELLIRYENEEAVDDSQLPKDRFSAERLKGVDSTLKIQPAELGDSAVYLCASSLKRTEAFFGQGTRLTVV.

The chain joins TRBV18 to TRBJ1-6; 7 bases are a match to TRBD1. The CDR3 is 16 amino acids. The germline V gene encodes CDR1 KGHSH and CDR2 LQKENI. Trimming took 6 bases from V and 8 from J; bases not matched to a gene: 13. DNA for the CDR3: TGTGCCAGCTCTAAGACAGGGAGGTTTGTTGATTCACCCCTCCACTTT. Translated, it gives CASSKTGRFVDSPLHF.

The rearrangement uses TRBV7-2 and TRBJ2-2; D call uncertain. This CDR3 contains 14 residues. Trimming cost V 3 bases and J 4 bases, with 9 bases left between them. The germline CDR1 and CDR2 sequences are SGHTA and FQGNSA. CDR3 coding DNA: TGTGCCAGCAGCTTTGTAAGTCCCACCGGGGAGCTGTTTTTT. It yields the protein CASSFVSPTGELFF.

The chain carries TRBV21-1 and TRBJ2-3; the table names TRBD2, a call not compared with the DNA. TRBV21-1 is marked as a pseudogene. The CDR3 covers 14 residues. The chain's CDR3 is CASIYLGALDTQYF. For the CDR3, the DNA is TGTGCCAGCATCTATCTTGGAGCTTTGGATACGCAGTATTTT.

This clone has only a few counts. This CDR3 is CASSQDQLTSGDYEQYF. The CDR3 nucleotides are TGCGCCAGCAGCCAAGATCAATTGACTAGCGGGGACTACGAGCAGTACTTC. The gene calls are TRBV4-1 and TRBJ2-7, with 11 bases aligning to TRBD2. J was trimmed by 3 bases and V by 0 bases; bases with no gene match: 7. CDR1 and CDR2 from the germline V gene are MGHRA and YSYEKL. The CDR3 has 17 amino acids.

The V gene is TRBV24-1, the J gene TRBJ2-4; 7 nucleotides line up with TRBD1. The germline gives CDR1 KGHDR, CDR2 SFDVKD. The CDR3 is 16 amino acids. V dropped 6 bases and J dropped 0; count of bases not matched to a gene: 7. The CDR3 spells CATSSIQGIAKNIQYF. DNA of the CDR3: TGTGCCACCAGTTCCATACAGGGGATAGCCAAAAACATTCAGTACTTC.

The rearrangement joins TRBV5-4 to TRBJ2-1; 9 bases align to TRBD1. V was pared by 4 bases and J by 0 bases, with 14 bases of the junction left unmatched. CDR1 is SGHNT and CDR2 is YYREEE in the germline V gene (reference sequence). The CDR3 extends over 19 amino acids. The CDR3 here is CASSLPGQGRVSSYNEQFF. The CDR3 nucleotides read TGTGCCAGCAGCCTTCCGGGACAGGGTAGGGTTAGCTCCTACAATGAGCAGTTCTTC.

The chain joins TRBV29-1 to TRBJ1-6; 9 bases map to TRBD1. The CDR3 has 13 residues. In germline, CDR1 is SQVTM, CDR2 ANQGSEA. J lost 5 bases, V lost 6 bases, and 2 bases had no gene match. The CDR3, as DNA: TGCAGCGTACAGGGGGCCAATAATTCACCCCTCCACTTT. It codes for CSVQGANNSPLHF.

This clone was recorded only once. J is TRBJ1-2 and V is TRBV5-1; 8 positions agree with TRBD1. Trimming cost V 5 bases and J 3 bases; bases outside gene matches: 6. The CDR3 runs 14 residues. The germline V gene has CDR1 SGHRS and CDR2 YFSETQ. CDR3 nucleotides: TGCGCCAGCAGTCCCACGGGACAGGACTATGGCTACACCTTC. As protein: CASSPTGQDYGYTF.

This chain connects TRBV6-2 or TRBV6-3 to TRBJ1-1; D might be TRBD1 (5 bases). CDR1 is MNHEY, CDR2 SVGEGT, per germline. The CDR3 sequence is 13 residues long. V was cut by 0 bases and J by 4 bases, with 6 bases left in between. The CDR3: CASSYSRGTEAFF. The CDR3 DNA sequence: TGTGCCAGCAGTTACTCGAGGGGCACTGAAGCTTTCTTT.

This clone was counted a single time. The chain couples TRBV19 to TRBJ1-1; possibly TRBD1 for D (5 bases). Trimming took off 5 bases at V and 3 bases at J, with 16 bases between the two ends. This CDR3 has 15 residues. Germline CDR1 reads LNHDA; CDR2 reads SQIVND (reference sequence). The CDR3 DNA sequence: TGTGCCAGTAGTCCCCCGAGGGGTTGGGACACTGAAGCTTTCTTT. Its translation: CASSPPRGWDTEAFF.

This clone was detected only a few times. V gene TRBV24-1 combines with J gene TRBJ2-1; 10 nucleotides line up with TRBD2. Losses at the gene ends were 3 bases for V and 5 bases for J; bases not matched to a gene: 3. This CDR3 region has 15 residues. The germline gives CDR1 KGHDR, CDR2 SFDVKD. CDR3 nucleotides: TGTGCCACCAGTGATCTAGCGGGAGATAACAATGAGCAGTTCTTC. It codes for CATSDLAGDNNEQFF.

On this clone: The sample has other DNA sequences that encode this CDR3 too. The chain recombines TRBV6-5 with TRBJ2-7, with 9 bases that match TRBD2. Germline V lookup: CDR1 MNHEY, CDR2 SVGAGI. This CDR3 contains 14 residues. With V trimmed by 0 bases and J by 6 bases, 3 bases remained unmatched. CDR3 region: CASSYSTLAGEQYF. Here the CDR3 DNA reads TGTGCCAGCAGTTACTCGACACTAGCGGGCGAGCAGTACTTC.

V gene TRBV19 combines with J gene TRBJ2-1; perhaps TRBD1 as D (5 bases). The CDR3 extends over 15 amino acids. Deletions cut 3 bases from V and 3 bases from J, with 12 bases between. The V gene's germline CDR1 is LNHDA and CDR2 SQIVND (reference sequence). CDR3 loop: CASSIRAGIYNEQFF. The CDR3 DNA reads TGTGCCAGTAGTATTCGGGCAGGGATCTACAATGAGCAGTTCTTC.

The CDR3 bases are TGTGCCAGCAGCTTAGGATCACTAGCGGCCGTAGATACGCAGTATTTT. This translates into CASSLGSLAAVDTQYF. This chain links TRBV7-3 with TRBJ2-3; TRBD2 agrees at 8 bases. CDR3 length: 16 residues. Germline V CDR1 and CDR2: SGHTA, FQGTGA. J gave up 5 bases and V 2 bases, and 9 bases lay outside the gene matches.